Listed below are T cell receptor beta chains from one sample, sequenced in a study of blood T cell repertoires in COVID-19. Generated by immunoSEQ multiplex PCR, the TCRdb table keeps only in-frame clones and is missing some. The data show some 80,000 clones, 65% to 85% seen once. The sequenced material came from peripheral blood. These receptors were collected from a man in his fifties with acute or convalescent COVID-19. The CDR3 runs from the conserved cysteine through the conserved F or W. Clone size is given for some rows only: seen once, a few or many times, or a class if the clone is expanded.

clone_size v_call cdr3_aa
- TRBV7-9 CASAPGTSNQPQHF
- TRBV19 CASSPTYTDTQYF
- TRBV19 CASNAGWRETQYF
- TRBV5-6 CASFRHGGTEAFF
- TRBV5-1 CASSLPSGGASYEQYF
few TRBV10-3 CATQIAGGIADSYNEQFF
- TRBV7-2 CASSPLGAGGHEQYF
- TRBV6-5 CASSYDRGDRPQHF
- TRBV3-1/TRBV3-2 CASSQGGLGNEKLFF
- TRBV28 CASSYAGGSNQPQHF
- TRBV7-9 CASSLVRTDTQYF
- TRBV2 CASSWEFRSYEQYF
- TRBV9 CASSPRDYRTGELFF
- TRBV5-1 CASSLSGGANTGELFF
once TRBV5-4 CASSLVGSGHTDTQYF
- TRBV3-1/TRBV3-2 CASSQDLSSGGDGETQYF
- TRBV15 CATSPPGTGAWETQYF
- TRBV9 CASSADRTSTDTQYF
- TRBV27 CASSTAGTDYGYTF
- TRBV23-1 CASSQSRPTAYSNQPQHF
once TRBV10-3 CAISEWAGYQETQYF
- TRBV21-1 CASSKSQTAHTCPANYGYTF
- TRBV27 CASSSVAGGPNEQFF
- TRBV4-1 CASSHGTSGSRNEQFF
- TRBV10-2 CASKPGLAGETQYF
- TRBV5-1 CASSLDRDYGYTF
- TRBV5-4 CASSLRLRTLVGTDTQYF
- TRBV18 CASSPPVAGGRTDTQYF
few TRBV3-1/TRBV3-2 CASSPRTGAYGYTF
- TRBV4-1 CASSQDSKTYEQYF
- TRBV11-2 CASSPRRGIYGYTF
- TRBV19 CASSWAGGPYNEQFF
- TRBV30 CAWSVRTGGGANYGYTF
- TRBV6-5 CASSPSSNTQYF
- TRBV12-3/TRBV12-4 CASSLGAGSPLHF
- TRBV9 CASSVGGSENNEQFF
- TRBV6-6 CASSYFGERNQPQHF
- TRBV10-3 CAIRLGGGTDTQYF
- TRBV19 CASSSSRGNEQFF
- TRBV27 CASSLGLNNSPLHF
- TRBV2 CATRGSNYGYTF
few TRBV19 CASSIDPRGTGANVLTF
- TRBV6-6 CASSSTSGSYNEQFF
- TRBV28 CASSSMSNYGYTF
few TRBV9 CASSADYGYTF